This T cell receptor (beta chain) was identified in a study of blood T cell repertoires in COVID-19. Some clones are missing from TCRdb's copy, which holds only in-frame ones; the method was immunoSEQ multiplex PCR. The data hold roughly 250,000 clones, with about 88% observed a single time. Losses at the gene ends were 5 bases for V and 6 bases for J; bases not matched to a gene: 20. Germline CDR1 reads MDHEN; CDR2 reads SYDVKM. The CDR3 spans 18 residues. Sequencing input: peripheral blood. The chain is built from TRBV28 and TRBJ2-7, with 9 bases identical to TRBD2. The sequence was obtained from a woman between 35 and 50 years old who had recovered from COVID-19. The DNA of the CDR3 is TGTGCCAGCAGTGGCTTCGGGCGGCGGGGGGGCATAAGCGGCGAGCAGTACTTC. It yields the protein CASSGFGRRGGISGEQYF.